This TCR beta chain was sequenced for a study of blood T cell repertoires in COVID-19. Across the study: T cells, B-cell-depleted T cells, or PBMCs supplied cDNA or gDNA.

This CDR3 comprises 11 residues. Germline CDR1 DFQATT, CDR2 SNEGSKA (reference sequence). V was trimmed by 6 bases and J by 7 bases, leaving 12 bases between them. Assay: immunoSEQ multiplex PCR; the TCRdb copy retains only in-frame clones and omits some. The sample yields 100,000 to 150,000 clones, around 82% seen once. The chain has TRBV20-1 and TRBJ1-1; D is ambiguous. This TCR came from a man older than 75 with active or convalescent COVID-19. The sequenced sample was peripheral blood. The CDR3 DNA reads as TGCAGTGCCTCAGGATACGATGAAGCTTTCTTT. As protein: CSASGYDEAFF.